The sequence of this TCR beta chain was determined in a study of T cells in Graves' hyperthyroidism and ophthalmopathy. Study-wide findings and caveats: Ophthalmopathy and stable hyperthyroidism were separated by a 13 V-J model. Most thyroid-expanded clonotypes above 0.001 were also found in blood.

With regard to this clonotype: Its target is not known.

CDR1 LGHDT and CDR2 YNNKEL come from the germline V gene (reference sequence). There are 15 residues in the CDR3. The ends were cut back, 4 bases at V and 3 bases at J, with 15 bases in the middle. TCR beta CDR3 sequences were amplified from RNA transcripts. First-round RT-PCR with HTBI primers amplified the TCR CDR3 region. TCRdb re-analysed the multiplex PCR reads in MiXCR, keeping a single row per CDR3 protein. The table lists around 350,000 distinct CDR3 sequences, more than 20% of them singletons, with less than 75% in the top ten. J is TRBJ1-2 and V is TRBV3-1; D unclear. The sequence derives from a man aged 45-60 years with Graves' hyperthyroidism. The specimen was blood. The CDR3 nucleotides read TGTGCCAGCAGCCTCTGGCCCCCGGGAGACTATGGCTACACCTTC. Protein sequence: CASSLWPPGDYGYTF.